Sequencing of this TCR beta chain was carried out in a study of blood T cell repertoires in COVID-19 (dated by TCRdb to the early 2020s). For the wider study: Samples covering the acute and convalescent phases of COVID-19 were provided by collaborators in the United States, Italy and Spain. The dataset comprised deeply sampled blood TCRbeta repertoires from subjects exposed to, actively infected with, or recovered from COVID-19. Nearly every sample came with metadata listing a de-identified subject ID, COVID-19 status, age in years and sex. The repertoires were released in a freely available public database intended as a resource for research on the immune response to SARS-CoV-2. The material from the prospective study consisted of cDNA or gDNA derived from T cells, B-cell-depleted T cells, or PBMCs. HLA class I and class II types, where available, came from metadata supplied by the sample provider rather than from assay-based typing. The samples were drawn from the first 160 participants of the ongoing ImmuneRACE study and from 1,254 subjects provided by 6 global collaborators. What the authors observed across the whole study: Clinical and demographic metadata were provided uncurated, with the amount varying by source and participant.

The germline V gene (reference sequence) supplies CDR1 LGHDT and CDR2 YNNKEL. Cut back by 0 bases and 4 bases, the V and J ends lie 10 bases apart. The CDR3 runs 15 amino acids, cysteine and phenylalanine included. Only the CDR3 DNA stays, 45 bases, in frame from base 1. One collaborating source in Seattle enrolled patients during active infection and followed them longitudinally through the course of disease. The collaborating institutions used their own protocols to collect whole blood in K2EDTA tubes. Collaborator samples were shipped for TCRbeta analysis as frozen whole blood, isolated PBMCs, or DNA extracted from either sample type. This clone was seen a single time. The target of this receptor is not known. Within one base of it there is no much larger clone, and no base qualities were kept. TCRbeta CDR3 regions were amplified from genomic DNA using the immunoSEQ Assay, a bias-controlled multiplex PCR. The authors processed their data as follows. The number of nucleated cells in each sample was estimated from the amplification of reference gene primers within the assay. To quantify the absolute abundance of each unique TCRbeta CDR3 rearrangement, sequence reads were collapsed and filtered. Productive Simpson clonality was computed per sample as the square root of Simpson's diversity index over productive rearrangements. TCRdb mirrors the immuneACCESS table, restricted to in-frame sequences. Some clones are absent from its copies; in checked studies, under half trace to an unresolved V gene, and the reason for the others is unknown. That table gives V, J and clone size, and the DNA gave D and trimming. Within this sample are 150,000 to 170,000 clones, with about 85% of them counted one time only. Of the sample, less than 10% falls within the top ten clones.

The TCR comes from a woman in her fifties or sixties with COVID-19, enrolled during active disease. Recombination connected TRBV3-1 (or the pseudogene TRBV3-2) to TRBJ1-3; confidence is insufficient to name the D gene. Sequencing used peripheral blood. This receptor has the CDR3 CASSQDWSTGNTIYF. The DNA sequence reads TGTGCCAGCAGCCAAGATTGGAGTACGGGAAACACCATATATTTT.